Each of the 10 T cell receptor beta chains below was sequenced from the same sample in a study of CD8 T cells in Susac syndrome (dated by TCRdb to the late 2010s). The library was obtained by the immunoSEQ multiplex PCR assay. RNA was extracted using the RNeasy kit, and roughly 0.5 to 1 ug of the RNA was reverse transcribed with random hexamers. Using fastp at Q25 and MiXCR, TCRdb reprocessed the public reads and kept productive beta chains. For every CDR3 protein sequence, its rows merge into one entry that carries the most common genes and DNA. This sample lists tens of thousands of distinct CDR3 sequences; roughly 94% were detected once. Around 0.25% of the sample comes from the top ten. Sequenced input: CD8+ T cells from PBMCs. The origin of the receptors is a human donor in good health.

J is TRBJ1-1 and V is TRBV25-1; D gene uncertain. Trimming removed 4 bases at V and 1 base at J, with 13 bases between. Germline loops: CDR1 MGHDK, CDR2 SYGVNS. The CDR3 has 15 residues. CDR3 in amino acids: CASSGSSSRNTEAFF. The CDR3 DNA is TGTGCCAGCAGTGGGTCCTCGAGCCGGAACACTGAAGCTTTCTTT.

The rearrangement links TRBV2 to TRBJ2-7; a weak D match, TRBD1 (6 bases). V lost 2 bases and J 13 bases, leaving 24 bases between the germline ends. The CDR3 loop spans 15 amino acids. The germline CDR1 and CDR2 sequences are SNHLY and FYNNEI. CDR3 bases: TGTGCCAGCAGTGAAACGTCCGGGACACCTTATCTGGCTTACTTC. Its protein is CASSETSGTPYLAYF.

In DNA, the CDR3 is TGTGCCAGCAGTTTATCGGGAGGGAGCTCCTACAATGAGCAGTTCTTC. Protein product: CASSLSGGSSYNEQFF. This chain uses TRBV27 with TRBJ2-1; 7 bases are a match to TRBD2. V was clipped by 0 bases and J by 0 bases; unmatched bases: 2. The germline CDR1 and CDR2 sequences are MNHEY and SMNVEV (reference sequence). The length of the CDR3 is 16 residues.

The V gene is TRBV7-9, the J gene TRBJ1-1; D gene uncertain. Trimming removed 1 base at V and 3 bases at J, with 3 bases between. The CDR3 is 12 amino acids. Germline CDR1 and CDR2: SEHNR and FQNEAQ (reference sequence). The CDR3 loop reads CASSLVDTEAFF. DNA for the CDR3: TGTGCCAGCAGCTTAGTTGACACTGAAGCTTTCTTT.

This chain links TRBV12-3 or TRBV12-4 with TRBJ2-5, with 8 bases lining up with TRBD2. The CDR3 is 15 amino acids. After removal of 6 bases from V and 5 bases from J, the junction contained 11 bases not matched to a gene. The DNA for the CDR3 is TGTGCCAGCAGGGGGGGTAGCGGGACAATGGAGACCCAGTACTTC. Its protein is CASRGGSGTMETQYF.

V gene TRBV11-2 combines with J gene TRBJ2-7; D tentatively fits TRBD1 or TRBD2 (5 bases each). The V end was cut by 6 bases, the J end by 4 bases, with 19 bases between. The germline CDR1 and CDR2 sequences are SGHAT and FQNNGV. This CDR3 contains 15 residues. The CDR3 protein is CASSSGISAFYEQYV. DNA for the CDR3: TGTGCCAGCAGTTCAGGGATTAGCGCCTTTTACGAGCAGTACGTC.

The chain couples TRBV7-6 to TRBJ2-7; a weak D match, TRBD2 (6 bases). The germline V gene has CDR1 SGHVS and CDR2 FNYEAQ. With 0 bases removed from V and 6 bases from J, the gap between germline ends came to 9 bases. The CDR3 is 13 amino acids. CDR3 DNA sequence: TGTGCCAGCAGCTTAGCGCTCGGGGGCGAGCAGTACGTC. Its protein product is CASSLALGGEQYV.

The chain employs TRBV12-5 and TRBJ2-7; TRBD1 matches 9 bases. Germline V gives CDR1 LGHNT, CDR2 FRNRAP. The CDR3 extends over 16 amino acids. The J segment lost 0 bases and the V segment lost 0 bases, leaving 3 bases of the junction unmatched. CDR3 sequence reads: CASGLVEDRGSYEQYF. CDR3 in DNA: TGTGCTAGTGGTTTGGTAGAGGACAGGGGCTCCTACGAGCAGTACTTC.

The V call is TRBV6-1, the J call TRBJ1-5; D is possibly TRBD1 (6 bases). The length of the CDR3 is 16 residues. V shed 7 bases and J shed 2 bases, with 18 bases lying between them. CDR1 is MNHNS and CDR2 is SASEGT in the germline V gene. The CDR3 DNA sequence: TGTGCCAGCAATCCGGACAGCACCTATGGCAATCAGCCCCAGCATTTT. It translates to CASNPDSTYGNQPQHF.

The rearrangement joins TRBV13 to TRBJ2-2; the D gene is possibly TRBD1 (5 bases). Trimming removed 4 bases from V and 6 bases from J, with 15 bases in between. The germline V gene has CDR1 PRHDT and CDR2 FYEKMQ (reference sequence). The CDR3 runs 15 residues. CDR3 DNA: TGTGCCAGCAGCTCGGCCGGCTCCAGGGCCGGGGAGCTGTTTTTT. Amino acid sequence: CASSSAGSRAGELFF.